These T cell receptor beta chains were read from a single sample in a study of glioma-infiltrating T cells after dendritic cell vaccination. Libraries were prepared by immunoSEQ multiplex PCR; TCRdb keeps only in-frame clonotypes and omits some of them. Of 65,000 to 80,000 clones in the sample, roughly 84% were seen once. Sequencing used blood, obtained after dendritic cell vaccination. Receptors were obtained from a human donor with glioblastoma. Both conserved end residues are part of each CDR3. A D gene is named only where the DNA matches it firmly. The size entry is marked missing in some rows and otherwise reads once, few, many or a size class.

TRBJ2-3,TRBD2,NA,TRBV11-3,TGTGCCAGCAGCTCGGGACTAGCGGGAGTCATGACCACAGATACGCAGTATTTT,CASSSGLAGVMTTDTQYF
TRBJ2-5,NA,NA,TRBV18,TGTGCCAGCTCACGAGTCGCACAAGAGACCCAGTACTTC,CASSRVAQETQYF
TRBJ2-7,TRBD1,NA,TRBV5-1,TGCGCCAGCAGCTCGGACAGGGGCGAGCAGTACTTC,CASSSDRGEQYF
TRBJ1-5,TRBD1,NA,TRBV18,TGTGCCAGCTCACCGGGACAGGGGGAGATAAGCAATCAGCCCCAGCATTTT,CASSPGQGEISNQPQHF
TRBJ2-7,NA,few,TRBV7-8,TGTGCCACCTCGGGACTGGGATACGAGCAGTACTTC,CATSGLGYEQYF
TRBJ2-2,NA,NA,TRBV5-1,TGCGCCAGCAGCTTGGCCTTTACCGGGGAGCTGTTTTTT,CASSLAFTGELFF
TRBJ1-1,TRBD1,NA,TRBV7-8,TGTGCCAGCAGCTCGACAGGGGGTTACACTGAAGCTTTCTTT,CASSSTGGYTEAFF
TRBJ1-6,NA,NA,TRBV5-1,TGCGCCAGCAGCTCCCCCGGGGATAATTCACCCCTCCACTTT,CASSSPGDNSPLHF
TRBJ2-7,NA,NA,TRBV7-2,TGTGCCAGCAGCTTGGGGAGAGGTCCTCGCGAGCAGTACTTC,CASSLGRGPREQYF
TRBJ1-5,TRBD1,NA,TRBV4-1,TGCGCCAGCAGCCCTATTCAGACAGGGGGTAGTCAGCCCCAGCATTTT,CASSPIQTGGSQPQHF
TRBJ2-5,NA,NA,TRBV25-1,TGTGCCAGCAGTGATCGGGGGGCGGCGGGAGAGACCCAGTACTTC,CASSDRGAAGETQYF
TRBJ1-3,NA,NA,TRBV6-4,TGTGCCAGCAGTCCATCAGTCTCTGGAAACACCATATATTTT,CASSPSVSGNTIYF
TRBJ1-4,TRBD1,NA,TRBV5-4,TGTGCCAGCAGCTTACCGGGACAGAATGAAAAACTGTTTTTT,CASSLPGQNEKLFF
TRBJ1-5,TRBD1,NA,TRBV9,TGTGCCAGCAGCATAGGGGACAGGGAGGGTCAGCCCCAGCATTTT,CASSIGDREGQPQHF
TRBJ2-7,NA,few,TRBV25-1,TGTGCCAGCAGTGGCCCCGCGGTCCACGAGCAGTACTTC,CASSGPAVHEQYF
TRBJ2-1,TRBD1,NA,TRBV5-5,TGTGCCAGCAGCTGGGACAGGGGTAGCGGTGAGCAGTTCTTC,CASSWDRGSGEQFF
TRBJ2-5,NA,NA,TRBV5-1,TGCGCCAGCAGCCTAGGGGTGAGGGAGACCCAGTACTTC,CASSLGVRETQYF
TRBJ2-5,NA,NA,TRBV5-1,TGCGCCAGCAGCGTGAACAGGGTTCTGGGACAAGAGACCCAGTACTTC,CASSVNRVLGQETQYF